This T cell receptor (beta chain) was documented in a study of T cells in Graves' hyperthyroidism and ophthalmopathy (dated by TCRdb to the late 2010s). In the study overall: Peripheral blood samples were taken at initial diagnosis, before any treatment was given. To identify TCR V-J signatures that set the groups apart, the researchers used a discovery cohort of 90 to 100 patients, made up of 40 to 45 with Graves' ophthalmopathy and about 55 with stable Graves' hyperthyroidism. Thyroid tissue and blood T-cell repertoires from six Graves' hyperthyroidism patients were also compared in the study. Prospective prediction of ophthalmopathy was tested in an independent validation cohort of some 19 hyperthyroidism patients and some 17 patients who later progressed to ophthalmopathy. According to the paper, TCR Vbeta CDR3 sequencing was carried out on some 130 peripheral blood samples, which came from under 50 ophthalmopathy, under 80 hyperthyroidism and approximately 17 progressor patients. After blood sampling, hyperthyroidism patients were treated with methimazole at a starting dose of 30 mg daily, and ophthalmopathy patients were treated with high-dose intravenous methylprednisolone. The 100 or so discovery patients were divided at random into training and test sets in a 7:3 ratio. Overall study results and their limits: In cross-validation, a model built on a 13 V-J signature told ophthalmopathy apart from stable hyperthyroidism with approximately 90% sensitivity and roughly 82% specificity, and in testing the same model reached 80%/75%. In validation, the model predicted progression to ophthalmopathy a median of about 6 months before onset, with about 64% sensitivity and 72.22% specificity. Blood samples also contained most of the expanded thyroid clonotypes (frequency above 0.001), which suggests that blood repertoires may reflect thyroid immune responses. No statistical method was used to set the sample size in advance, and investigators knew the group allocation.

Concerning this clonotype itself: Its antigen is not yet known. Base qualities are not at hand, and no much larger clone is one base apart.

The TCR beta CDR3 regions were amplified from the RNA transcripts. The TCR CDR3 was subjected to a first round of RT-PCR using the HTBI primer set and the Qiagen OneStep RT-PCR kit. Libraries were constructed in a second round of multiplex PCR, after which size selection and purification were carried out. The libraries were sequenced on an Illumina HiSeq2000 using paired-end 100 bp reads. The authors' analysis ran thus. SOAPnuke was used to process the raw data, removing reads that contained adapters or uncalled bases, had a mean Phred below 15, or lacked an exact match to the constant primer or identifier. COPE v1.2.5 was used to merge high-quality paired reads, and clonotypes were defined as unique nucleotide sequences. MiTCR v1.1 was used to align the clonotypes against IMGT TRBV, TRBD and TRBJ reference segments. Only V-J combinations with frequency above 0.0001, covering 99% to 99.2% of repertoires, were analysed. The TCS score was defined as the ratio of F50 (clonal expansion) to E x V (chaos), calculated using BLOSUM62-based TCRdist between CDR3 peptides within each V-J. Welch's t-statistics and random forest reduced roughly 530 V-J features to some 14, which were used in a naive Bayes classifier (R e1071). Clones were called with MiXCR by TCRdb after fastp trimmed the public reads at Q25, and only in-frame beta chains were retained. Here each entry gathers all rows of one CDR3 protein and keeps the most common genes and DNA. The V and J calls shown here were made by TCRdb, not taken from the authors' results. The sample contains hundreds of thousands of distinct CDR3 sequences, 15% to 19% of them found a single time. The top ten constitute roughly 14% of the sample.

V drops 1 base and J drops 5 bases, leaving 11 bases in between. CDR1 and CDR2 were assigned from the germline V gene as SQVTM and ANQGSEA. The CDR3 contains 14 residues, cysteine and phenylalanine counted. Of all the DNA, just the CDR3 is kept, 42 bases in frame from base 1. Stable Graves' hyperthyroidism was defined as the absence of progression to ophthalmopathy over 18 months of follow-up. Hyperthyroidism patients were newly diagnosed, had a disease duration of under 2 months, and were aged 18 to 65 years. Patients with uncontrolled infections, other autoimmune diseases, pregnancy or lactation were excluded. Diagnoses were based on clinical symptoms, serum thyroxine and TRAb, thyroid ultrasound and orbital computed tomography. Ficoll-Paque density gradient centrifugation was used to isolate PBMCs from around 10 ml of fresh peripheral blood. Total RNA was extracted using Trizol reagent, and RNA quality was assessed on an Agilent 2100 Bioanalyzer.

The material sequenced was blood. The TCR originated in a young woman with Graves' hyperthyroidism. This receptor chain uses TRBV29-1 and TRBJ2-2; the D segment could be TRBD2, given 6 matching bases. The base sequence is TGCAGCGTTGAAGGGAGGGAAAGAACCGGGGAGCTGTTTTTT. Translated, it gives CSVEGRERTGELFF.